The TCR beta chain described here comes from a study of prognosis after radiotherapy for stage I lung cancer. About the research overall: The non-small cell lung cancer patients were all considered medically inoperable, with comorbidities accounting for this in 11 to 12 of them.

This clonotype was found many times. Its antigen remains unidentified. Regarding the study as a whole: Stereotactic body radiation therapy was followed by a fall in unique TCR clone counts, with a median of approximately 10,000 versus 7,000. The authors did not determine whether the expanded TCR clones were tumor-specific.

Amplification of TCR beta CDR3 from genomic DNA used two-round multiplex PCR. First-round PCR, the initial amplification, used primers specific to each TRBV and TRBJ gene. Using its own MiXCR run on the multiplex PCR reads, TCRdb lists one record per CDR3 protein. The data show 31,000 or so distinct CDR3 sequences, with around two fifths seen just once and about 16% held by the top ten. Collection of peripheral blood, in a volume of roughly 5.9 milliliters, was performed at each of two time points. This TCR was recovered from a donor over 45 with non-small cell lung cancer. Sequencing used PBMCs, obtained before or after stereotactic body radiation therapy (not recorded which).

The DNA for the CDR3 is TGTGCCAGCAGCTTAGCAGCAGGGGGCGAGCAGTACTTC. Amino acid sequence: CASSLAAGGEQYF. V usage is TRBV11-2 and J usage is TRBJ2-7, with 7 bases matching TRBD1. The junction had 3 bases not matched to a gene; V was cut back by 1 base and J by 6 bases. The CDR3 is 13 residues long. Looked up from germline, CDR1 is SGHAT and CDR2 is FQNNGV.